This paragraph reports one T cell receptor beta chain. Its target is unknown. This sample stems from a study of CD8 T cells in Susac syndrome. Overall study findings and caveats: The CD4+ T cell repertoire of patients with Susac syndrome showed no detectable clonal expansion.

Trimming left V 11 bases short and J 0 bases short, with 13 bases between. Germline values: CDR1 SEHNR, CDR2 FQNEAQ (reference sequence). The length of the CDR3 is 13 residues. When the RNA was reverse transcribed, random hexamers were used with an input of roughly 0.5 to 1 ug. The amplification used immunoSEQ multiplex PCR on TCR beta CDR3; it spanned 54 Vbeta and 13 Jbeta. TCRdb re-derived calls from the immunoSEQ multiplex PCR reads in MiXCR, one entry per CDR3 protein. The sample shows 200,000 to 300,000 distinct CDR3 sequences, 90% to 96% of them seen only once. Negative isolation was used for CD8+ and CD4+ T cells and FACS enrichment for TEMRA cells.

The sample comprised CD4+ T cells from PBMCs. The V gene is TRBV7-9, the J gene TRBJ1-1, with D tentatively TRBD1 (6 bases). The clonotype was recovered from a human donor with Susac syndrome. The CDR3 DNA reads TGTGCCGCGAAGGGGGTGATGAACACTGAAGCTTTCTTT. It specifies CAAKGVMNTEAFF.